The 18 T cell receptor beta chains reported below all come from one sample, sequenced in a study of shared clonotypes between healthy human individuals. Only CD45RO-negative cells positively selected for CCR7 counted as naive CD8 cells, so terminally differentiated effector memory CD45RA+ cells were excluded. Libraries were prepared by immunoSEQ multiplex PCR; TCRdb keeps only in-frame clonotypes and omits some of them. The table has roughly 810,000 clones, roughly 96% seen once. The sequencing sample was made of naive CD8+ T cells sorted from blood. The receptors stem from a man aged 30 to 45 in good health.

The chain has TRBV28 and TRBJ1-5, with 10 bases fitting TRBD1. J lost 0 bases, V lost 1 base, and 9 bases had no gene match. Germline V gives CDR1 MDHEN, CDR2 SYDVKM. The CDR3 is 19 amino acids. The CDR3 loop reads CASSLLGTGANLSNQPQHF. In nucleotides, the CDR3 is TGTGCCAGCAGTTTATTGGGGACAGGGGCCAACCTTAGCAATCAGCCCCAGCATTTT.

This clone was observed once. The chain joins TRBV4-1 to TRBJ2-5; D is perhaps TRBD1 or TRBD2 (5 bases each). This CDR3 has 15 residues. V lost 9 bases and J 2 bases, leaving 19 bases between the germline ends. Germline CDR1 is MGHRA and CDR2 is YSYEKL. As DNA, the CDR3 is TGCGCCAGTACTTTGGACGGGACCATACAAGAGACCCAGTACTTC. This gives the protein CASTLDGTIQETQYF.

This clone appeared a single time. The chain joins TRBV4-3 to TRBJ1-2; TRBD1 might be the D (5 bases). CDR1 is LGHNA and CDR2 is YSLEER in the germline V gene. The CDR3 loop spans 16 amino acids. V dropped 0 bases and J dropped 2 bases, with 13 bases sitting between them. CDR3 loop: CASSQDRAGRNYGYTF. The CDR3 DNA sequence: TGCGCCAGCAGCCAAGATAGGGCAGGGAGGAACTATGGCTACACCTTC.

A note on this clone: Different DNA sequences within this sample yield the same CDR3. The chain is built from TRBV29-1 and TRBJ2-7, with 8 bases that match TRBD2. The CDR3 contains 12 residues. J gave up 2 bases and V 6 bases, and 3 bases lay outside the gene matches. Germline CDR1 is SQVTM and CDR2 is ANQGSEA. The CDR3 bases are TGCAGCGTGGGCGGGGGGACCTACGAGCAGTACTTC. This translates into CSVGGGTYEQYF.

V gene TRBV6-1 combines with J gene TRBJ2-1; D is uncertain. This CDR3 has 14 residues. The germline CDR1 and CDR2 sequences are MNHNS and SASEGT. Trimming removed 1 base from V and 5 bases from J, with 9 bases in between. CDR3 DNA sequence: TGTGCCAGCAGTGAAGAGGGCCGAAACAATGAGCAGTTCTTC. Translation: CASSEEGRNNEQFF.

The chain has TRBV2 and TRBJ1-2, with 7 bases fitting TRBD1. The CDR3 loop spans 15 amino acids. The trim removed 1 base at V and 3 bases at J, leaving 5 bases unmatched. Germline V lookup: CDR1 SNHLY, CDR2 FYNNEI. The CDR3 reads CASSEVRTGDYGYTF. Written as DNA, the CDR3 is TGTGCCAGCAGTGAAGTTAGGACAGGTGACTATGGCTACACCTTC.

This sequence joins TRBV29-1 and TRBJ2-1; the match to TRBD2 covers 12 bases. CDR3 length: 18 residues. J lost 3 bases, V lost 3 bases, and 12 bases had no gene match. Germline CDR1 is SQVTM and CDR2 is ANQGSEA. CDR3 nucleotide sequence: TGCAGCGTTGATGGATCTAGCGGGAGGGCCTTCCTCTACAATGAGCAGTTCTTC. Its protein is CSVDGSSGRAFLYNEQFF.

V gene TRBV27 combines with J gene TRBJ2-3; 7 positions match TRBD1. Trimming cost V 2 bases and J 5 bases; bases outside gene matches: 10. CDR1 and CDR2 (germline): MNHEY, SMNVEV (reference sequence). The CDR3 length is 16 residues. The CDR3 sequence is CASSLTTGVQVDTQYF. In DNA form, the CDR3 reads TGTGCCAGCAGTTTAACCACAGGGGTTCAGGTAGATACGCAGTATTTT.

The rearrangement uses TRBV9 and TRBJ2-7, with D tentatively TRBD2 (6 bases). V was pared by 4 bases and J by 6 bases, with 17 bases between. CDR1 and CDR2 from the germline V gene are SGDLS and YYNGEE. The CDR3 extends over 14 amino acids. The CDR3 nucleotides read TGTGCCAGCAGCCCCCGCGGGGTAAGTGCCGAGCAGTACTTC. Translating it yields CASSPRGVSAEQYF.

This chain uses TRBV28 with TRBJ2-7, with 13 positions matching TRBD2. The trim removed 4 bases at V and 4 bases at J, leaving 4 bases unmatched. The CDR3 is 15 residues long. Germline CDR1 is MDHEN and CDR2 is SYDVKM. The CDR3 loop is CASSSGLAGPYEQYF. In DNA form, the CDR3 reads TGTGCCAGCAGTTCGGGACTAGCGGGGCCGTACGAGCAGTACTTC.

The rearrangement uses TRBV27 and TRBJ2-4; a weak D match, TRBD2 (6 bases). Trimming shortened V by 7 bases and J by 0 bases, and 7 bases separated the two germline ends. The germline gives CDR1 MNHEY, CDR2 SMNVEV (reference sequence). This CDR3 is built from 13 residues. The CDR3 sequence is CASKAGAKNIQYF. The CDR3 nucleotides are TGTGCCAGCAAAGCGGGAGCCAAAAACATTCAGTACTTC.

In this sample, this clone turned up once. The rearrangement uses TRBV5-6 and TRBJ2-6; D not resolved. Germline V lookup: CDR1 SGHDT, CDR2 YYEEEE. The CDR3 sequence is 14 residues long. Trimming pared 3 bases from V and 2 bases from J, leaving 6 bases between. The CDR3 DNA follows: TGTGCCAGCAGCTACGGAGCTGGGGCCAACGTCCTGACTTTC. This translates into CASSYGAGANVLTF.

This chain joins TRBV13 and TRBJ2-1, with 11 bases fitting TRBD1. This CDR3 has 18 amino acids. Trimming removed 1 base from V and 3 bases from J; junction bases left unmatched: 8. Germline CDR1 is PRHDT and CDR2 is FYEKMQ (reference sequence). The CDR3 sequence: CASSLAAGQGAVYNEQFF. The CDR3 nucleotides read TGTGCCAGCAGCTTAGCCGCTGGACAGGGGGCCGTCTACAATGAGCAGTTCTTC.

This clone was counted only a few times. The J gene is TRBJ2-7, the V gene TRBV5-1, with TRBD2 identical over 8 bases. Trimming removed 0 bases from V and 2 bases from J; junction bases left unmatched: 22. The CDR3 covers 21 residues. In germline, CDR1 is SGHRS, CDR2 YFSETQ. CDR3: CASSLAGGGPQGREGPYEQYF. CDR3 sequence (DNA): TGCGCCAGCAGCTTGGCGGGGGGGGGCCCCCAAGGACGGGAGGGCCCCTACGAGCAGTACTTC. The full variable domain, rest sourced from reference TRBV5-1 and TRBJ2-7, is KAGVTQTPRYLIKTRGQQVTLSCSPISGHRSVSWYQQTPGQGLQFLFEYFSETQRNKGNFPGRFSGRQFSNSRSEMNVSTLELGDSALYLCASSLAGGGPQGREGPYEQYFGPGTRLTVT.

The chain carries TRBV29-1 and TRBJ2-7; D call uncertain. The ends were cut back, 6 bases at V and 8 bases at J, with 17 bases in the middle. This CDR3 is 12 amino acids long. Germline-derived CDR1 and CDR2 are SQVTM and ANQGSEA. The CDR3 nucleotides read TGCAGCGTACTGACGACGGAGACCAAGCAGTACTTC. Protein: CSVLTTETKQYF.

V and J are TRBV5-5 and TRBJ1-4; TRBD1 matches 8 bases. V lost 1 base and J lost 7; bases outside the gene matches: 9. The CDR3 contains 16 residues. Germline-derived CDR1 and CDR2 are SGHKS and YYEKEE (reference sequence). In DNA form, the CDR3 reads TGTGCCAGCAGCTTGTCGATGGACAGGGTGACTGAAAAACTGTTTTTT. Its translation: CASSLSMDRVTEKLFF.

The CDR3 sequence: CASSPPSRDFVPYEQYF. In DNA, the CDR3 is TGTGCCAGCAGCCCGCCATCCAGGGACTTCGTCCCCTACGAGCAGTACTTC. J is TRBJ2-7 and V is TRBV7-6, with D tentatively TRBD2 (6 bases). The CDR3 extends over 17 amino acids. V gave up 5 bases and J gave up 2 bases, with 22 bases separating them. The germline V gene encodes CDR1 SGHVS and CDR2 FNYEAQ.

On this clone itself: Its ends do not fully match the called genes, so a read error is possible. CDR3 in amino acids: CASSSGPGENTKAFF. In DNA form, the CDR3 reads TGTGCCAGCAGCTCGGGGCCAGGGGAGAACACTAAAGCTTTCTTT. The chain is built from TRBV5-4 and TRBJ1-1; tentatively, D is TRBD1 (6 bases). Per the germline V gene, CDR1 is SGHNT and CDR2 is YYREEE (reference sequence). The CDR3 loop spans 15 amino acids.